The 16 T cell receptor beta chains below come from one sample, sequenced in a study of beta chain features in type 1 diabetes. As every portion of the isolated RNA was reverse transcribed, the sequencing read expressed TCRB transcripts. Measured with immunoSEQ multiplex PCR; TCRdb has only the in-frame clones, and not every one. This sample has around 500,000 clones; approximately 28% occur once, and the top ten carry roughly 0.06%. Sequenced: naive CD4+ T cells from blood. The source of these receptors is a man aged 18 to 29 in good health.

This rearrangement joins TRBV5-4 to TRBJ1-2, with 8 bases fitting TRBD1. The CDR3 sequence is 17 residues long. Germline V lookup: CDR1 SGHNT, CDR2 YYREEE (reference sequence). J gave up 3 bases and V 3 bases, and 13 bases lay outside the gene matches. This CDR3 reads CASSSVWTGTNHYGYTF. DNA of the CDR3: TGTGCCAGCAGCTCTGTTTGGACAGGGACAAATCACTATGGCTACACCTTC.

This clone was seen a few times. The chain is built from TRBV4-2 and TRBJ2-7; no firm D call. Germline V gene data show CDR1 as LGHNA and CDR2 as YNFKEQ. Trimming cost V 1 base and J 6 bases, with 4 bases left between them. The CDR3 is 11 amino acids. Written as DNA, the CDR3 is TGTGCCAGCAGCCAAGGACCCGAGCAGTACTTC. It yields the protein CASSQGPEQYF.

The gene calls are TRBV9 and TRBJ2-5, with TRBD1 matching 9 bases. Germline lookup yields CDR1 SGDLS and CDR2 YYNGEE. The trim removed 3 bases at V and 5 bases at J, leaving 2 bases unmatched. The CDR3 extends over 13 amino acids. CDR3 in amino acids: CASSEQGAETQYF. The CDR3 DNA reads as TGTGCCAGCAGCGAACAGGGGGCTGAGACCCAGTACTTC.

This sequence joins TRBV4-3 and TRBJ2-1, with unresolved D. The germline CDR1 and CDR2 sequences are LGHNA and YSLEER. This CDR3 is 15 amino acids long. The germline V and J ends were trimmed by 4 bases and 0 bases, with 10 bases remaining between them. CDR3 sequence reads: CASSPRRSSYNEQFF. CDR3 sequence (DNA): TGCGCCAGCAGCCCGAGACGGAGCTCCTACAATGAGCAGTTCTTC.

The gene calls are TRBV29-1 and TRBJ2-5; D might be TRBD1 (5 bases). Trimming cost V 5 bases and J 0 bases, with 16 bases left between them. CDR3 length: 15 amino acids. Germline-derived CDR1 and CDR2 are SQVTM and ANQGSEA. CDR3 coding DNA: TGCAGCGTTCTGGACACAAGATCTTACCAAGAGACCCAGTACTTC. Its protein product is CSVLDTRSYQETQYF.

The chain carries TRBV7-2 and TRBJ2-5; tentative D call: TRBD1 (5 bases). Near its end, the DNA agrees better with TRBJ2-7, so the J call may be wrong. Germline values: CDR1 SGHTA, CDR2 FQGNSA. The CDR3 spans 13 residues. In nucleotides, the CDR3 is TGTGCCAGCAGCGCCAGGGTTTTATACGAGCAGTACTTC. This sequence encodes CASSARVLYEQYF.

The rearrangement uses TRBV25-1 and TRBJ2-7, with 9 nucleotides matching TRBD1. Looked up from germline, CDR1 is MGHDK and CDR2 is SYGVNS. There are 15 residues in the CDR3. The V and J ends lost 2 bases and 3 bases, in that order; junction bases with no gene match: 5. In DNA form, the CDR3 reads TGTGCCAGCAGTGAAAAGGACAGGGGTAGCTACGAGCAGTACTTC. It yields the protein CASSEKDRGSYEQYF.

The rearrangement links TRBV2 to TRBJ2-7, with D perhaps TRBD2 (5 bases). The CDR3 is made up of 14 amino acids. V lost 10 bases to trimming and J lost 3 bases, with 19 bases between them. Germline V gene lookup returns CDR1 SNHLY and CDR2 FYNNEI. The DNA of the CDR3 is TGTGCCACCGCACCCGACCGGGAAGACTACGAGCAGTACTTC. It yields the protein CATAPDREDYEQYF.

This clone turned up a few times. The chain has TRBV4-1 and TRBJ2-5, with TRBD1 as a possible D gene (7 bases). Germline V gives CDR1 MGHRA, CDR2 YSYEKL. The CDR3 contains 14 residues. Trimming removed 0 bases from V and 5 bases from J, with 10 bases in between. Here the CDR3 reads CASSQDPGGETQYF. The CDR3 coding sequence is TGCGCCAGCAGCCAAGATCCAGGGGGGGAGACCCAGTACTTC.

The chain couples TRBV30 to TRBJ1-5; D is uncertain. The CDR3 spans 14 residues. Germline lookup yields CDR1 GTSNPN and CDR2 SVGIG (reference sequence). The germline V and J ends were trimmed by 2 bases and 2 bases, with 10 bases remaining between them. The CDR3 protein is CAWSFPPGNQPQHF. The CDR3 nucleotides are TGTGCCTGGAGTTTCCCTCCGGGCAATCAGCCCCAGCATTTT.

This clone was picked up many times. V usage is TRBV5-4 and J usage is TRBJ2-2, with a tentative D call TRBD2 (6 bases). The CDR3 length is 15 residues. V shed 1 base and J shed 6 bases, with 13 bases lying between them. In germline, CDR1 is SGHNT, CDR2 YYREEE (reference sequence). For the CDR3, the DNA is TGTGCCAGCAGCTTGAATCGGGAGCCTGCCGGGGAGCTGTTTTTT. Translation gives CASSLNREPAGELFF.

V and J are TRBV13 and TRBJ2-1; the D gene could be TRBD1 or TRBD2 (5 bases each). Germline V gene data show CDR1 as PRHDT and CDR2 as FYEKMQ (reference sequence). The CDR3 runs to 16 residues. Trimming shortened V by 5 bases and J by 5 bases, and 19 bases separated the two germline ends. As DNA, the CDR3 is TGTGCCAGCAGCAACTCCCTGAGGGGACGCAACAATGAGCAGTTCTTC. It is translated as CASSNSLRGRNNEQFF.

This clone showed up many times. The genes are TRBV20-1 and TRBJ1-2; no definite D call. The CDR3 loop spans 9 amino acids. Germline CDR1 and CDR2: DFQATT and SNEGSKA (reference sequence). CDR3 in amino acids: CSPRSSYTF. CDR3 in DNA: TGCAGCCCAAGATCCAGCTACACCTTC.

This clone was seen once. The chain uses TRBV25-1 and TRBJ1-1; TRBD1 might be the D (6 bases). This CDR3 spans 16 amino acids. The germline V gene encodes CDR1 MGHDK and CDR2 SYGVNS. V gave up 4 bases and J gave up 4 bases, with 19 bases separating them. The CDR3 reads CASSVAGHLYGTEAFF. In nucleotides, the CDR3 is TGTGCCAGCAGTGTGGCGGGACACCTTTATGGCACTGAAGCTTTCTTT.

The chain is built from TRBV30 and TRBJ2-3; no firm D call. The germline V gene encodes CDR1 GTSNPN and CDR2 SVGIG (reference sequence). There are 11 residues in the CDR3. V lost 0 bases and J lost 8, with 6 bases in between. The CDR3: CAWSVPPTQYF. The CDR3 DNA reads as TGTGCCTGGAGTGTACCCCCTACGCAGTATTTT.

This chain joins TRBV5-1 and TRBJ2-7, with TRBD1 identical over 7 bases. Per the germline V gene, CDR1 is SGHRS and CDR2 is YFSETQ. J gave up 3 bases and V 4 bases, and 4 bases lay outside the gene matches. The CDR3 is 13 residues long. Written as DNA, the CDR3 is TGCGCCAGCAGCACGAGACAGGGCTACGAGCAGTACTTC. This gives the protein CASSTRQGYEQYF.